Listed below are T cell receptor beta chains from one sample, sequenced in a study of blood T cell repertoires in COVID-19. The protocol was immunoSEQ multiplex PCR, while the TCRdb copy is restricted to in-frame clones and leaves out a portion. The profile covers about 160,000 clones, with 60% to 85% appearing a single time and 7% to 10% taken by the ten largest. Specimen: peripheral blood. Receptor source: a man aged 55 to 70 with acute or convalescent COVID-19. Both conserved end residues are part of each CDR3. The D gene is left open where the match is weak. Clone size is stated in some rows and not others, as once, few, many or a class when expanded.

.,TRBV19,.,TRBJ1-3,TGTGCCAGTAGTTTAACCTACTCTGGAAACACCATATATTTT,CASSLTYSGNTIYF
.,TRBV6-6,.,TRBJ2-5,TGTGCCAGCAGCCAGACTAGTGGAGAGACCCAGTACTTC,CASSQTSGETQYF
.,TRBV5-1,.,TRBJ2-2,TGCGCCAGCAGCAAATACGAGGGGGAGCTGTTTTTT,CASSKYEGELFF
.,TRBV11-1,.,TRBJ2-2,TGTGCCAGCAGCTTTGGGACTGTGAGGACCGGGGAGCTGTTTTTT,CASSFGTVRTGELFF
.,TRBV4-3,TRBD1,TRBJ1-4,TGCGCCAGCAGACGCGACAGGGGGCGTGAAAAACTGTTTTTT,CASRRDRGREKLFF
.,TRBV9,.,TRBJ1-2,TGTGCCAGCAGCGCGACAGTCTATGGCTACACCTTC,CASSATVYGYTF
.,TRBV24-1,TRBD2,TRBJ2-1,TGTGCCACCAGTGATTTTGCCGCTAGCGGGGGGGTCGATGAGCAGTTCTTC,CATSDFAASGGVDEQFF
.,TRBV6-2/TRBV6-3,TRBD1,TRBJ2-5,TGTGCCAGCAGTTGGACAGGGGCAGGCGAGACCCAGTACTTC,CASSWTGAGETQYF
.,TRBV9,.,TRBJ2-4,TGTGCCAGCAGCCCCAGCGGTAGGGAAGACATTCAGTACTTC,CASSPSGREDIQYF
.,TRBV19,TRBD2,TRBJ2-1,TGTGCCAGTAGCGCCCTAGGACTAGCGGGGGCCTACAATGAGCAGTTCTTC,CASSALGLAGAYNEQFF
.,TRBV10-3,.,TRBJ2-5,TGTGCCATCAGTGAAAGCCTAGCTGAGACCCAGTACTTC,CAISESLAETQYF
.,TRBV2,.,TRBJ2-7,TGTGCCAGCAGTGAAGACAGCGAGCAGTACTTC,CASSEDSEQYF
.,TRBV6-5,.,TRBJ1-1,TGTGCCAGCAGTTACTCTCCTTCCTGGGGGGCTGAAGCTTTCTTT,CASSYSPSWGAEAFF
once,TRBV29-1,.,TRBJ1-1,TGCAGCGGGGGTACAGGGAGGAACACTGAAGCTTTCTTT,CSGGTGRNTEAFF
.,TRBV4-3,TRBD2,TRBJ2-2,TGCGCCAGCAGCCAAAGTGGAGGGAGGGGCACCGGGGAGCTGTTTTTT,CASSQSGGRGTGELFF
.,TRBV6-2/TRBV6-3,TRBD1,TRBJ1-1,TGTGCCAGCAGCCCTACCTATAGACAGGGAGTGGACACTGAAGCTTTCTTT,CASSPTYRQGVDTEAFF
.,TRBV19,TRBD1,TRBJ1-2,TGTGCCAGTAGTATCTTGGGGACAGGGGATAAGAATGGCTACACCTTC,CASSILGTGDKNGYTF
few,TRBV5-5,.,TRBJ1-1,TGTGCCAGCAGCTTGGCCACGGGTTCCAACACTGAAGCTTTCTTT,CASSLATGSNTEAFF
.,TRBV19,TRBD1,TRBJ1-5,TGTGCCAGTAGTCCACGACAGGGAAGGGGCAATCAGCCCCAGCATTTT,CASSPRQGRGNQPQHF
.,TRBV5-1,TRBD1,TRBJ2-7,TGCGCCAGCAGCAAGGGACAGGGGTCCTACGAGCAGTACTTC,CASSKGQGSYEQYF
once,TRBV5-4,TRBD2,TRBJ2-7,TGTGCCAGCAGCTTGGTTAGCGGGGGGGCGGGCGAGCAGTACTTC,CASSLVSGGAGEQYF
few,TRBV9,TRBD1,TRBJ1-2,TGTGCCAGCAGCGCATCCGGGACAGTGAGCTATGGCTACACCTTC,CASSASGTVSYGYTF
.,TRBV19,.,TRBJ2-1,TGTGCCAGTAGTATCCAAGGACAGAGTTACAATGAGCAGTTCTTC,CASSIQGQSYNEQFF
.,TRBV15,.,TRBJ1-1,TGTGCCACCAGCGGGCGCAGGGATAACACTGAAGCTTTCTTT,CATSGRRDNTEAFF
.,TRBV6-6,TRBD2,TRBJ2-7,TGTGCCAGCAGTTCCCCCTCTAGCGGGGGCTACGAGCAGTACTTC,CASSSPSSGGYEQYF
.,TRBV6-2/TRBV6-3,TRBD1,TRBJ1-6,TGTGCCAGCAGTCCCCACAGGGGCTCCTATAATTCACCCCTCCACTTT,CASSPHRGSYNSPLHF
.,TRBV6-5,TRBD1,TRBJ1-6,TGTGCCAGCAGCTACAGGGGTCTTAATTCACCCCTCCACTTT,CASSYRGLNSPLHF
.,TRBV30,.,TRBJ2-1,TGTGCCTGGAGTGGCGATGGTAATGAGCAGTTCTTC,CAWSGDGNEQFF
.,TRBV10-1,.,TRBJ2-1,TGCGCCAGCAGTGAGTTAGAGAACAATGAGCAGTTCTTC,CASSELENNEQFF
.,TRBV30,.,TRBJ1-6,TGTGCCTGGAGTGTAAGAGGGATCGATTCACCCCTCCACTTT,CAWSVRGIDSPLHF
.,TRBV30,.,TRBJ2-2,TGTGCCTGGAAACGGTCTACGAACACCGGGGAGCTGTTTTTT,CAWKRSTNTGELFF
.,TRBV2,.,TRBJ1-1,TGTGCCAGCAGTGATAGGGACACTCGGAACACTGAAGCTTTCTTT,CASSDRDTRNTEAFF
.,TRBV7-9,.,TRBJ1-1,TGTGCCGCGGGCGGGGAGTCACTGAACACTGAAGCTTTCTTT,CAAGGESLNTEAFF
.,TRBV4-2,TRBD1,TRBJ2-7,TGTGCCAGCAGCCAGGGGACAGGGTTGGACGAGCAGTACTTC,CASSQGTGLDEQYF
.,TRBV6-4,TRBD2,TRBJ2-3,TGTGCCAGCAGTGACCCGGGACTAGCGACTACAGATACGCAGTATTTT,CASSDPGLATTDTQYF
.,TRBV9,TRBD1,TRBJ2-7,TGTGCCAGCAGCGGTCCGCCGGGACAGGGGGCGGTCGAGCAGTACTTC,CASSGPPGQGAVEQYF
.,TRBV5-5,.,TRBJ1-1,TGTGCCAGCAGCTTTCAATACCAGGCTTTCTTT,CASSFQYQAFF
.,TRBV15,.,TRBJ1-5,TGTGCCACCAGCAGAGATCGTCAGCCCCAGCATTTT,CATSRDRQPQHF
.,TRBV7-9,.,TRBJ1-5,TGTGCCAGCAGCTTGGACATTCACTGGAATCAGCCCCAGCATTTT,CASSLDIHWNQPQHF
.,TRBV7-8,TRBD1,TRBJ1-2,TGTGCCAGCAGCTTATACCAGGGGGTAAACTATGGCTACACCTTC,CASSLYQGVNYGYTF